Listed below are T cell receptor beta chains from one sample, sequenced in a study of blood T cell repertoires in COVID-19. Produced via immunoSEQ multiplex PCR; TCRdb's table is partial and in-frame only. The sample consists of over 40,000 clones, 80% to 90% of them appearing once. Sequencing was performed on peripheral blood. Receptors were obtained from a woman of 80 years or more with acute or convalescent COVID-19. Each CDR3 is given with its conserved first and last residue.

cdr3_aa: CASSVAQGTNEKLFF
v_call: TRBV9
j_call: TRBJ1-4

cdr3_aa: CASSRGMNTEAFF
v_call: TRBV6-5
j_call: TRBJ1-1

cdr3_aa: CASSLTGTDSPLHF
v_call: TRBV5-4
j_call: TRBJ1-6

cdr3_aa: CASNGASGANVLTF
v_call: TRBV2
j_call: TRBJ2-6

cdr3_aa: CASSLNRGSNQPQHF
v_call: TRBV5-6
j_call: TRBJ1-5

cdr3_aa: CASSPGGAGFYEQYF
v_call: TRBV6-5
j_call: TRBJ2-7

cdr3_aa: CASSLAPGTGGYEQYF
v_call: TRBV27
j_call: TRBJ2-7

cdr3_aa: CASSLEESSYNEQFF
v_call: TRBV7-3
j_call: TRBJ2-1

cdr3_aa: CASRGATNEKLFF
v_call: TRBV2
j_call: TRBJ1-4

cdr3_aa: CASYSERNTGELFF
v_call: TRBV5-1
j_call: TRBJ2-2

cdr3_aa: CASSQGGPGGAGSTDTQYF
v_call: TRBV4-2
j_call: TRBJ2-3

cdr3_aa: CASSLERAGNTEAFF
v_call: TRBV5-1
j_call: TRBJ1-1

cdr3_aa: CASSEPSGSQETQYF
v_call: TRBV2
j_call: TRBJ2-5

cdr3_aa: CASTSEGGVVAYYGYTF
v_call: TRBV2
j_call: TRBJ1-2

cdr3_aa: CAGRQGDTGELFF
v_call: TRBV28
j_call: TRBJ2-2

cdr3_aa: CASSLQGNYGYTF
v_call: TRBV19
j_call: TRBJ1-2

cdr3_aa: CASTQDHSGNTIYF
v_call: TRBV19
j_call: TRBJ1-3

cdr3_aa: CASSLGGLLNTGELFF
v_call: TRBV5-4
j_call: TRBJ2-2

cdr3_aa: CASSLTTLQGVQFF
v_call: TRBV7-8
j_call: TRBJ2-1

cdr3_aa: CASSLTGGQNQPQHF
v_call: TRBV5-5
j_call: TRBJ1-5

cdr3_aa: CASSVVTGNTGELFF
v_call: TRBV9
j_call: TRBJ2-2

cdr3_aa: CAWTRDRLKEAFF
v_call: TRBV30
j_call: TRBJ1-1

cdr3_aa: CASSEQGSSYEQYF
v_call: TRBV6-1
j_call: TRBJ2-7

cdr3_aa: CASSEPNNEKLFF
v_call: TRBV2
j_call: TRBJ1-4

cdr3_aa: CASSEGGASGYTF
v_call: TRBV2
j_call: TRBJ1-2

cdr3_aa: CASSPGSGGSYEQYF
v_call: TRBV14
j_call: TRBJ2-7

cdr3_aa: CASSRSTVSYEQYF
v_call: TRBV3-1/TRBV3-2
j_call: TRBJ2-7

cdr3_aa: CAWNRVTGLYEQYF
v_call: TRBV30
j_call: TRBJ2-7

cdr3_aa: CASTQQGIYGYTF
v_call: TRBV6-5
j_call: TRBJ1-2

cdr3_aa: CASSTGGVNEQYF
v_call: TRBV3-1/TRBV3-2
j_call: TRBJ2-7

cdr3_aa: CASSLAWTGEETQYF
v_call: TRBV7-7
j_call: TRBJ2-5

cdr3_aa: CASTEGTGVNSPLHF
v_call: TRBV3-1/TRBV3-2
j_call: TRBJ1-6

cdr3_aa: CASRKQGEGDTQYF
v_call: TRBV27
j_call: TRBJ2-3

cdr3_aa: CASSESGGGRSPLHF
v_call: TRBV7-9
j_call: TRBJ1-6

cdr3_aa: CASSRGDRGLDTQYF
v_call: TRBV5-1
j_call: TRBJ2-3

cdr3_aa: CASSDEPGNSYEQYF
v_call: TRBV2
j_call: TRBJ2-7

cdr3_aa: CATSRDRSRDGYTF
v_call: TRBV15
j_call: TRBJ1-2

cdr3_aa: CASSLGTLGQETQYF
v_call: TRBV11-2
j_call: TRBJ2-5

cdr3_aa: CSVSVRDTDTQYF
v_call: TRBV29-1
j_call: TRBJ2-3

cdr3_aa: CALGPGTNTGELFF
v_call: TRBV10-3
j_call: TRBJ2-2

cdr3_aa: CASSTTGGGNGYTF
v_call: TRBV6-5
j_call: TRBJ1-2

cdr3_aa: CASSPGSVNTEAFF
v_call: TRBV9
j_call: TRBJ1-1

cdr3_aa: CASSPGHNTGELFF
v_call: TRBV3-1/TRBV3-2
j_call: TRBJ2-2

cdr3_aa: CASRPKEGVSYEQYF
v_call: TRBV7-8
j_call: TRBJ2-7

cdr3_aa: CASSVGATHTDTQYF
v_call: TRBV9
j_call: TRBJ2-3

cdr3_aa: CASSEALLGGSPLHF
v_call: TRBV6-1
j_call: TRBJ1-6

cdr3_aa: CASSSGRGRSYEQYF
v_call: TRBV19
j_call: TRBJ2-7

cdr3_aa: CASSPSGGDQPQHF
v_call: TRBV5-1
j_call: TRBJ1-5

cdr3_aa: CASRVAENTEAFF
v_call: TRBV10-1
j_call: TRBJ1-1

cdr3_aa: CASSLVGGGADTQYF
v_call: TRBV7-2
j_call: TRBJ2-3

cdr3_aa: CSVGWAANTEAFF
v_call: TRBV29-1
j_call: TRBJ1-1

cdr3_aa: CASSLAGGSSYNSPLHF
v_call: TRBV7-6
j_call: TRBJ1-6

cdr3_aa: CASSPRTGDGYTF
v_call: TRBV12-3/TRBV12-4
j_call: TRBJ1-2

cdr3_aa: CASSLREGQVTGGYTF
v_call: TRBV5-6
j_call: TRBJ1-2

cdr3_aa: CASSQQGQGAEQFF
v_call: TRBV7-2
j_call: TRBJ2-1

cdr3_aa: CASSEVGASGYTF
v_call: TRBV6-1
j_call: TRBJ1-2

cdr3_aa: CASRDRDSPLHF
v_call: TRBV25-1
j_call: TRBJ1-6